This TCR beta chain comes out of a study of response to subunit inactivated influenza vaccine. Study findings and constraints: It was the authors' suggestion that each seasonal influenza vaccination recruits few new T cells.

TCRdb independently ran MiXCR on the RT-PCR reads; one entry per CDR3 protein. The sample has around 760,000 distinct CDR3 sequences, roughly 13% seen once. This clonotype was seen a few times. Its antigen is not identified. The germline gives CDR1 SGHVS, CDR2 FNYEAQ. Trimming at V came to 1 base and at J to 16 bases, leaving 16 bases not matched to a gene. This CDR3 spans 16 amino acids. The specimen comprised PBMCs from blood, sampled 14 to 15 days before vaccination. This receptor was obtained from a man over 45 who received an inactivated influenza vaccine. The chain combines TRBV7-6 with TRBJ2-1; 10 bases agree with TRBD2. CDR3 in DNA: TGTGCCAGCAGCTTAGACATGCTAGCGGGAGACTCCGTCCTCTTCTTC. It codes for CASSLDMLAGDSVLFF.